This T cell receptor (beta chain) was recovered during a study of cytomegalovirus exposure and HLA in healthy donors. Study-wide findings and caveats: Researchers reported from a later analysis that most CMV-associated TCR beta chains appeared HLA-restricted. In a later analysis, a missense DCLRE1C variant was linked to TCR beta V- and J-gene trimming. TRBV6-2, TRBV6-3 and some other V segments were unresolvable in 87-base-pair reads.

PCR employed 60 Vbeta and 13 Jbeta primers. Assay used: immunoSEQ multiplex PCR; TCRdb lists only in-frame clones, some missing. Its listing shows 100,000 to 150,000 clones. J was trimmed by 4 bases and V by 6 bases; bases with no gene match: 8. The germline V gene has CDR1 SQVTM and CDR2 ANQGSEA. This CDR3 spans 13 amino acids. On this clone: Its specificity is not known.

This receptor was obtained from a man aged 18-30 years in good health and CMV-seronegative. The V and J genes are TRBV29-1 and TRBJ2-7; 8 positions agree with TRBD1. The sequenced sample was PBMCs. CDR3 loop: CSVAAGGGYEQYF. The CDR3 DNA reads as TGCAGCGTGGCCGCAGGGGGCGGGTACGAGCAGTACTTC.